Listed below are T cell receptor beta chains from one sample, sequenced in a study of cytomegalovirus exposure and HLA in healthy donors. Some clones are missing from TCRdb's copy, which holds only in-frame ones; the method was immunoSEQ multiplex PCR. The sample contains approximately 150,000 clones, roughly 78% of which appear only once. The specimen sequenced was PBMCs. These receptors were obtained from a man younger than 30 in good health and CMV-seropositive. Each CDR3 is given with its conserved first and last residue. The D gene is left open where the match is weak. Clone sizes are given selectively: once, few, many, or a class where the clone is expanded.

v_gene	abundance	j_gene	d_gene	CDR3aa	CDR3nt
TRBV19	NA	TRBJ2-7	TRBD1	CASTTGTGATEQYF	TGTGCCAGTACCACCGGGACAGGGGCCACCGAGCAGTACTTC
TRBV6-5	NA	TRBJ1-5	NA	CASGNSGFSNQPQHF	TGTGCCAGTGGAAATTCGGGGTTTAGCAATCAGCCCCAGCATTTT
TRBV28	NA	TRBJ2-2	NA	CASSTLRGELFF	TGTGCCAGCAGTACACTAAGAGGGGAGCTGTTTTTT
TRBV28	NA	TRBJ2-7	TRBD2	CASSSSTSGSLGEQYF	TGTGCCAGCAGTTCCTCCACTAGCGGGAGTCTAGGCGAGCAGTACTTC
TRBV6-5	NA	TRBJ1-2	TRBD1	CASSSTGGGYTF	TGTGCCAGCAGTTCTACAGGGGGAGGCTACACCTTC
TRBV7-9	NA	TRBJ2-1	TRBD2	CASNQGLAGDNEQFF	TGTGCCAGCAACCAGGGACTAGCGGGAGACAATGAGCAGTTCTTC
TRBV7-6	NA	TRBJ1-1	NA	CASSLGADSETEAFF	TGTGCCAGCAGCTTAGGGGCCGATAGTGAGACTGAAGCTTTCTTT
TRBV5-1	NA	TRBJ1-1	TRBD1	CASSLETGGTEAFF	TGCGCCAGCAGCTTAGAAACAGGGGGCACTGAAGCTTTCTTT
TRBV5-1	NA	TRBJ1-1	TRBD1	CASSAAWTGDTEAFF	TGCGCCAGCAGCGCGGCATGGACAGGGGACACTGAAGCTTTCTTT
TRBV7-9	once	TRBJ2-2	NA	CASSFTGTLRFGGELFF	TGTGCCAGCAGCTTCACCGGGACACTACGTTTTGGCGGGGAGCTGTTTTTT
TRBV19	NA	TRBJ1-4	NA	CASSIGGRNEKLFF	TGTGCCAGTAGTATAGGGGGGAGGAATGAAAAACTGTTTTTT
TRBV5-1	NA	TRBJ2-2	TRBD2	CASSLAPAGGNTGELFF	TGCGCCAGCAGCTTGGCCCCAGCGGGAGGGAACACCGGGGAGCTGTTTTTT
TRBV12-5	NA	TRBJ2-1	TRBD2	CASGDEPILAGVGNEQFF	TGTGCTAGTGGCGACGAACCTATACTAGCGGGAGTTGGCAATGAGCAGTTCTTC
TRBV2	NA	TRBJ1-5	TRBD1	CASRDRQGNQPQHF	TGTGCCAGCAGGGACCGACAGGGGAATCAGCCCCAGCATTTT
TRBV12-5	few	TRBJ2-1	TRBD2	CASSSLAGGLNEQFF	TGTGCTAGTTCAAGTCTAGCGGGAGGTTTGAATGAGCAGTTCTTC
TRBV10-2	once	TRBJ2-6	NA	CASSLSSGANVLTF	TGCGCCAGCAGTTTATCCTCTGGGGCCAACGTCCTGACTTTC
TRBV2	NA	TRBJ2-7	NA	CASSDLRTMGYEQYF	TGTGCCAGCAGTGACTTACGTACCATGGGCTACGAGCAGTACTTC
TRBV29-1	NA	TRBJ1-1	NA	CSVYRINTEAFF	TGCAGCGTTTACAGGATTAACACTGAAGCTTTCTTT
TRBV15	NA	TRBJ2-3	NA	CATSRERWDTQYF	TGTGCCACCAGCAGAGAGCGTTGGGATACGCAGTATTTT
TRBV6-6	NA	TRBJ1-1	NA	CASGPTGNTEAFF	TGTGCCAGCGGCCCGACAGGGAACACTGAAGCTTTCTTT
TRBV19	NA	TRBJ1-5	NA	CASSIRRYGNQPQHF	TGTGCCAGTAGTATAAGGCGGTATGGCAATCAGCCCCAGCATTTT
TRBV10-2	NA	TRBJ2-7	TRBD2	CASSEFPGGEQYF	TGCGCCAGCAGTGAGTTTCCGGGGGGCGAGCAGTACTTC
TRBV5-1	NA	TRBJ2-2	TRBD2	CASHGTSGNTGELFF	TGCGCCAGCCATGGGACTAGCGGGAACACCGGGGAGCTGTTTTTT
TRBV2	few	TRBJ1-5	TRBD1	CASSPGQGANQPQHF	TGTGCCAGCAGCCCGGGACAGGGGGCAAATCAGCCCCAGCATTTT
TRBV6-1	NA	TRBJ2-3	NA	CASSAAVYADTQYF	TGTGCCAGCAGTGCGGCGGTATACGCAGATACGCAGTATTTT
TRBV6-5	NA	TRBJ2-5	TRBD2	CASSYARLAATQYF	TGTGCCAGCAGTTACGCCCGACTAGCGGCGACCCAGTACTTC
TRBV9	NA	TRBJ1-1	TRBD1	CASSNGQALNTEAFF	TGTGCCAGCAGCAACGGACAGGCGCTGAACACTGAAGCTTTCTTT